Described below is a single TCR beta chain sequence and its context. This entry belongs to a study of blood T cell repertoires in COVID-19. Across the whole study: T cells, B-cell-depleted T cells, or PBMCs provided the cDNA or gDNA that served as material.

Cohorts were based on clinical histories the participants reported. Recovered Cohort 3 donors showed two negative PCRs, clearance, or symptom resolution. The germline gives CDR1 SQVTM, CDR2 ANQGSEA. The length of the CDR3 is 12 residues. The germline V and J ends were trimmed by 7 bases and 2 bases, with 12 bases remaining between them. The assay was immunoSEQ multiplex PCR, and TCRdb's table has in-frame clones only and misses some. The repertoire holds roughly 250,000 clones, with 80% to 90% as singletons. The receptor comes from a woman aged 45-59 years who had recovered from COVID-19. Sequenced: PBMCs or T cells enriched from blood (not recorded which). The chain links TRBV29-1 to TRBJ2-7; weak D call: TRBD2 (5 bases). The CDR3 sequence: CSALWGAYEQYF. CDR3 coding DNA: TGCAGCGCCCTTTGGGGAGCCTACGAGCAGTACTTC.